This T cell receptor (beta chain) was profiled in a study of T cell changes during pregnancy in multiple sclerosis. This CDR3 has 12 residues. The V and J ends lost 5 bases and 6 bases, in that order; junction bases with no gene match: 1. CDR1 and CDR2 (germline): LNHDA, SQIVND (reference sequence). Profiled with immunoSEQ multiplex PCR; TCRdb holds only in-frame clones, not every one. The sample contains about 41,000 clones, 80% to 90% of which appear only once. This clonotype originated in a female donor with multiple sclerosis, enrolled in a pregnancy study. This chain uses TRBV19 with TRBJ2-7; 10 bases are shared with TRBD1. The specimen comprised CD4+ T cells from peripheral blood mononuclear cells, sampled in the first trimester of pregnancy. CDR3 amino acids: CASSGTGAEQYF. The DNA of the CDR3 is TGTGCCAGTAGTGGGACAGGGGCCGAGCAGTACTTC.